What follows are 17 T cell receptor beta chains derived from one specimen sequenced in a study of T cell responses to AZD1222 COVID-19 vaccine. Here immunoSEQ multiplex PCR was the method, and the copy in TCRdb shows in-frame clones only, minus some. The sample includes 130,000 or so clones, about 89% of them seen just once. The source material was peripheral blood, sampled on day 0 of AZD1222 vaccination. These receptors originate from an adult in good health.

This sequence joins TRBV6-2 or TRBV6-3 and TRBJ1-6, with D perhaps matching TRBD1 (6 bases). Germline V CDR1 and CDR2: MNHEY, SVGEGT. Trimming took 4 bases from V and 7 from J, leaving 11 bases between them. This CDR3 region has 14 residues. CDR3 residues: CASSLGAKNSPLHF. DNA of the CDR3: TGTGCCAGCAGTTTGGGGGCTAAGAATTCACCCCTCCACTTT.

The J gene is TRBJ2-7, the V gene TRBV5-1; D perhaps matches TRBD2 (7 bases). CDR1 and CDR2 from the germline V gene are SGHRS and YFSETQ. The CDR3 totals 16 residues. Trimming cost V 4 bases and J 2 bases, with 19 bases left between them. CDR3 DNA sequence: TGCGCCAGCAGCCCCGCCTGGGGGGGGCCGACCTACGAGCAGTACTTC. Translation: CASSPAWGGPTYEQYF.

The gene calls are TRBV28 and TRBJ1-5, with 10 bases aligning to TRBD1. This CDR3 comprises 15 residues. CDR1 and CDR2 (germline): MDHEN, SYDVKM. The V segment lost 2 bases and the J segment 5 bases; nucleotides outside the gene matches: 3. As DNA, the CDR3 is TGTGCCAGCAGTTTACTGGGACAGGGGTATCAGCCCCAGCATTTT. As protein: CASSLLGQGYQPQHF.

The rearrangement uses TRBV13 and TRBJ1-1; a possible D gene is TRBD1 (6 bases). The CDR3 loop spans 13 amino acids. Germline V lookup: CDR1 PRHDT, CDR2 FYEKMQ (reference sequence). Trimming pared 5 bases from V and 3 bases from J, leaving 10 bases between. The CDR3 spells CASSPGTYTEAFF. DNA for the CDR3: TGTGCCAGCAGCCCTGGGACATACACTGAAGCTTTCTTT.

This rearrangement joins TRBV9 to TRBJ1-2; a weak D match, TRBD1 (5 bases). Germline lookup yields CDR1 SGDLS and CDR2 YYNGEE. This CDR3 has 15 residues. Deletions cut 0 bases from V and 4 bases from J, with 13 bases between. The CDR3 loop reads CASSVDSEGSYGYTF. The CDR3, as DNA: TGTGCCAGCAGCGTAGATTCGGAGGGGAGCTATGGCTACACCTTC.

The chain combines TRBV11-3 with TRBJ2-2, with 9 bases matching TRBD2. Germline CDR1 reads SGHNT; CDR2 reads YENEEA. The ends lost 5 bases at V and 6 bases at J; junction bases unmatched: 7. The CDR3 covers 15 residues. The DNA for the CDR3 is TGTGCCAGCAGCGACCTTGCGGGAGGGTCCGGGGAGCTGTTTTTT. Protein sequence: CASSDLAGGSGELFF.

The V and J genes are TRBV19 and TRBJ1-1; D remains ambiguous. V was cut by 7 bases and J by 5 bases, with 8 bases left in between. Per the germline V gene, CDR1 is LNHDA and CDR2 is SQIVND (reference sequence). The CDR3 covers 11 residues. In nucleotides, the CDR3 is TGTGCCAGTATTGGGGAGACTGAAGCTTTCTTT. It is translated as CASIGETEAFF.

The CDR3 spells CASRKDRDYGYTF. CDR3 DNA: TGTGCCAGCAGAAAAGACAGGGATTATGGCTACACCTTC. The chain uses TRBV6-5 and TRBJ1-2, with 7 positions matching TRBD1. The germline CDR1 and CDR2 sequences are MNHEY and SVGAGI. The J segment lost 5 bases and the V segment lost 6 bases, leaving 6 bases of the junction unmatched. This CDR3 is 13 amino acids long.

The rearrangement links TRBV19 to TRBJ2-6; D gene unclear. This CDR3 spans 15 amino acids. Germline V gene lookup returns CDR1 LNHDA and CDR2 SQIVND (reference sequence). V lost 5 bases, J lost 2 bases, and 10 bases lay in between. This CDR3 is CASSPVSPGANVLTF. The CDR3 DNA reads TGTGCCAGTAGTCCCGTCAGCCCTGGGGCCAACGTCCTGACTTTC.

The chain joins TRBV5-8 to TRBJ1-2, with a weak D call TRBD1 (5 bases). This CDR3 has 14 amino acids. Germline V gene sequence: CDR1 SGHTS, CDR2 YDEGEE. Trimming shortened V by 0 bases and J by 2 bases, and 8 bases separated the two germline ends. CDR3 sequence reads: CASSLAGTNYGYTF. CDR3 nucleotide sequence: TGTGCCAGCAGCTTGGCGGGGACCAACTATGGCTACACCTTC.

The V call is TRBV11-2, the J call TRBJ1-2; D perhaps matches TRBD1 (5 bases). The V end lost 2 bases, the J end lost 5 bases, and 15 bases lay between the germline ends. The CDR3 length is 15 residues. Looked up from germline, CDR1 is SGHAT and CDR2 is FQNNGV. In DNA form, the CDR3 reads TGTGCCAGCAGCTTAAATCGCAGGGTGGGGTATGGCTACACCTTC. Translated: CASSLNRRVGYGYTF.

This clone occurred once. V gene TRBV27 combines with J gene TRBJ2-6; 7 bases align to TRBD1. The CDR3 loop spans 16 amino acids. V trimming: 6 bases; J trimming: 4 bases; junction bases outside the gene matches: 9. CDR1 MNHEY and CDR2 SMNVEV come from the germline V gene (reference sequence). DNA for the CDR3: TGTGCCAGCAGCGCCCACACAGGGGTCGGGGCCAACGTCCTGACTTTC. It yields the protein CASSAHTGVGANVLTF.

The chain is built from TRBV2 and TRBJ2-6; D tentatively fits TRBD1 or TRBD2 (5 bases each). The CDR3 has 13 residues. Per the germline V gene, CDR1 is SNHLY and CDR2 is FYNNEI. Trimming took 8 bases from V and 4 from J, leaving 9 bases between them. The CDR3 loop reads CASQGAGANVLTF. In nucleotides, the CDR3 is TGTGCCAGCCAGGGAGCCGGGGCCAACGTCCTGACTTTC.

The J gene is TRBJ1-1, the V gene TRBV28; D remains ambiguous. The CDR3 extends over 14 amino acids. From germline, CDR1 is MDHEN and CDR2 SYDVKM. Trimming took off 0 bases at V and 0 bases at J, with 5 bases between the two ends. The CDR3, as DNA: TGTGCCAGCAGTTTATGGAGTATGAACACTGAAGCTTTCTTT. It translates to CASSLWSMNTEAFF. Supplemented by reference TRBV28 and TRBJ1-1, the full variable domain reads DVKVTQSSRYLVKRTGEKVFLECVQDMDHENMFWYRQDPGLGLRLIYFSYDVKMKEKGDIPEGYSVSREKKERFSLILESASTNQTSMYLCASSLWSMNTEAFFGQGTRLTVV.

The CDR3 coding sequence is TGTGCCTGGACCCGAAGGGGGGTTGAAGCTTTCTTT. Translated, it gives CAWTRRGVEAFF. The rearrangement joins TRBV30 to TRBJ1-1; TRBD1 is a possible D gene (6 bases). Germline CDR1 reads GTSNPN; CDR2 reads SVGIG (reference sequence). V was cut by 4 bases and J by 7 bases, with 13 bases left in between. The CDR3 is 12 residues long.

This clone has a handful of counts. The CDR3 here is CASSPYTNTEAFF. DNA for the CDR3: TGTGCCAGCAGTCCTTATACTAACACTGAAGCTTTCTTT. This chain links TRBV27 with TRBJ1-1; the D is unclear. This CDR3 is built from 13 residues. V lost 5 bases and J 2 bases, leaving 9 bases between the germline ends. The germline CDR1 and CDR2 sequences are MNHEY and SMNVEV (reference sequence).

The chain has TRBV6-6 and TRBJ1-2, with D hard to call. Germline-derived CDR1 and CDR2 are MNHNY and SVGAGI (reference sequence). CDR3 length equals 12 residues. Trimming left V 8 bases short and J 8 bases short, with 15 bases between. The CDR3 coding sequence is TGTGCCAGCGCTCTAAGGGAGAAGGGCTACACCTTC. Its protein product is CASALREKGYTF.